This entry describes one TCR beta chain. Its specificity is unknown. This CDR3 has 13 residues. The V end was cut by 6 bases, the J end by 8 bases, with 16 bases between. Germline V gene data show CDR1 as MNHEY and CDR2 as SVGAGI. These data come from a study of T cell responses to AZD1222 COVID-19 vaccine. Regarding the study as a whole: Spike-specific TCRs gained breadth and depth after people received two AZD1222 doses. There were repertoire samples only from the period after the peak T cell response. The donors showed a predominance of white British ancestry and of females, with possible underestimation of clonal diversity.

Produced via immunoSEQ multiplex PCR; TCRdb's table is partial and in-frame only. The sample has 130,000 or so clones; over 85% are singletons. The input for sequencing was peripheral blood, taken on day 0 of AZD1222 vaccination. V usage is TRBV6-5 and J usage is TRBJ1-2; D might be TRBD1 (5 bases). The origin of this receptor is an adult in good health. The DNA of the CDR3 is TGTGCCAGCAGCACCGGGACCCCGCGGGGCTACACCTTC. Encoded protein: CASSTGTPRGYTF.